The clone carrying this T cell receptor (beta chain) appeared a single time. This CDR3 has 19 amino acids. Looked up from germline, CDR1 is KGHSH and CDR2 is LQKENI. V shed 0 bases and J shed 4 bases, with 24 bases lying between them. Measured with immunoSEQ multiplex PCR; TCRdb has only the in-frame clones, and not every one. The table lists a few hundred thousand clones, 89% of them singletons. This sample stems from a study of blood T cell repertoires in COVID-19. The rearrangement joins TRBV18 to TRBJ1-2; D is possibly TRBD1 (6 bases). The source of this sequence is a woman aged 25 to 39 who had recovered from COVID-19. Material: PBMCs or T cells enriched from blood (not recorded which). The CDR3 DNA reads TGTGCCAGCTCACCACCGAGTGGGGCAGGGGAGTCACGGAGCTATGGCTACACCTTC. This encodes CASSPPSGAGESRSYGYTF.